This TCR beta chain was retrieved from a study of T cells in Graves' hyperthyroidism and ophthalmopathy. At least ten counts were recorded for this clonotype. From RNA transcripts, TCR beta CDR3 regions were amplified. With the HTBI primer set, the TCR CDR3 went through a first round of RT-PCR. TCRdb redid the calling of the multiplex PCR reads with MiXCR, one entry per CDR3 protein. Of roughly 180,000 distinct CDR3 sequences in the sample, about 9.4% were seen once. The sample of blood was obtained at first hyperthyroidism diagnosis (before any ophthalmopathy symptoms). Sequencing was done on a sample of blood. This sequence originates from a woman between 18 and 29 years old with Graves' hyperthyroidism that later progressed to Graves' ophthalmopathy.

Written as DNA, the CDR3 is TGTGCCAGCAGTTTCTCATCGGGAGCTAATCAGCCCCAGCATTTT. This gives the protein CASSFSSGANQPQHF. The V and J genes are TRBV27 and TRBJ1-5; D is unclear. Between the trimmed V and J ends, which lost 3 bases and 4 bases, there was a span of 13 bases. Germline V lookup: CDR1 MNHEY, CDR2 SMNVEV (reference sequence). This CDR3 has 15 amino acids.